These T cell receptor beta chains were read from a single sample in a study of T cell responses to AZD1222 COVID-19 vaccine. Measured with immunoSEQ multiplex PCR; TCRdb has only the in-frame clones, and not every one. The sample lists 150,000 or so clones, around 94% occurring once. Source: peripheral blood, taken 28 days after the second AZD1222 dose. These receptors all come from an adult who received the AZD1222 COVID-19 vaccine. Both conserved end residues are part of each CDR3. A D gene is named only where the DNA matches it firmly. Clone size is given for some rows only: seen once, a few or many times, or a class if the clone is expanded.

j_gene,abundance,d_gene,v_gene,CDR3aa,CDR3nt
TRBJ1-2,-,-,TRBV19,CASSIGTANYGYTF,TGTGCCAGTAGTATCGGGACGGCGAACTATGGCTACACCTTC
TRBJ1-2,-,-,TRBV6-5,CASTTGGNYGYTF,TGTGCCAGCACCACGGGAGGTAACTATGGCTACACCTTC
TRBJ2-7,-,TRBD1,TRBV29-1,CSVLTGTGDNEQYF,TGCAGCGTTCTCACCGGGACAGGGGATAACGAGCAGTACTTC
TRBJ2-1,-,-,TRBV7-6,CASSSLERAPYNEQFF,TGTGCCAGCAGCTCCCTTGAGCGGGCACCCTACAATGAGCAGTTCTTC
TRBJ1-1,once,-,TRBV6-5,CASKEWQSWGTEAFF,TGTGCCAGCAAGGAGTGGCAGTCTTGGGGGACTGAAGCTTTCTTT
TRBJ2-4,-,TRBD1,TRBV5-1,CASSWDRGLAKNIQYF,TGCGCCAGCAGCTGGGACAGGGGCTTAGCCAAAAACATTCAGTACTTC
TRBJ1-5,-,TRBD1,TRBV18,CASSPTGEQPQHF,TGTGCCAGCTCACCAACAGGGGAGCAGCCCCAGCATTTT
TRBJ2-1,-,-,TRBV5-4,CASSLQGSIRNEQFF,TGTGCCAGCAGCTTACAGGGCTCCATACGCAATGAGCAGTTCTTC
TRBJ1-1,-,-,TRBV6-1,CASSDVANTEAFF,TGTGCCAGCAGTGATGTAGCGAACACTGAAGCTTTCTTT
TRBJ1-2,-,-,TRBV3-1/TRBV3-2,CASSQEGPRGYTF,TGTGCCAGCAGCCAAGAGGGTCCAAGGGGCTACACCTTC
TRBJ2-5,-,-,TRBV14,CASSRLALQETQYF,TGTGCCAGCAGCCGATTAGCGCTCCAAGAGACCCAGTACTTC
TRBJ2-1,-,TRBD2,TRBV7-2,CASSLLGAGGYYNEQFF,TGTGCCAGCAGCTTATTGGGCGCGGGAGGCTACTACAATGAGCAGTTCTTC
TRBJ1-5,-,TRBD1,TRBV24-1,CATSGTDREDQPQHF,TGTGCCACCAGTGGGACGGACAGGGAGGATCAGCCCCAGCATTTT
TRBJ2-5,once,-,TRBV28,CASSFMGRETQYF,TGTGCCAGCAGTTTTATGGGACGAGAGACCCAGTACTTC
TRBJ2-7,-,-,TRBV7-2,CASSFRFEQYF,TGTGCCAGCAGCTTCAGGTTCGAGCAGTACTTC
TRBJ2-1,-,-,TRBV2,CASSPNSRGFSEQFF,TGTGCCAGCAGCCCCAATAGCAGGGGATTTAGTGAGCAGTTCTTC
TRBJ2-1,-,-,TRBV12-3/TRBV12-4,CASSLPQGQQFF,TGTGCCAGCAGTCTTCCCCAGGGCCAGCAGTTCTTC
TRBJ1-3,-,-,TRBV12-3/TRBV12-4,CASSLGDGNTIYF,TGTGCCAGCAGTTTGGGGGATGGAAACACCATATATTTT
TRBJ2-2,-,TRBD2,TRBV5-1,CASSILAGGDTGELFF,TGCGCCAGCAGCATCCTAGCGGGAGGGGACACCGGGGAGCTGTTTTTT
TRBJ1-2,-,-,TRBV24-1,CATSDSKSGYGYTF,TGTGCCACCAGTGACTCAAAAAGCGGCTATGGCTACACCTTC
TRBJ2-7,-,-,TRBV6-2/TRBV6-3,CASSYDRTARLGSYNEQYF,TGTGCCAGCAGTTACGATAGGACAGCGAGGCTAGGGAGTTACAACGAGCAGTACTTC
TRBJ2-7,-,TRBD2,TRBV6-5,CASSYGLAASYEQYF,TGTGCCAGCAGTTATGGGCTAGCGGCCTCCTACGAGCAGTACTTC
TRBJ2-1,-,-,TRBV9,CASSEGSGAYNEQFF,TGTGCCAGCAGCGAAGGCAGCGGAGCTTACAATGAGCAGTTCTTC
TRBJ2-2,-,-,TRBV7-6,CASSLYLGSQGFTGELFF,TGTGCCAGCAGCTTATATTTGGGATCACAGGGATTCACCGGGGAGCTGTTTTTT
TRBJ1-1,-,-,TRBV16,CASTLGEGTEAFF,TGTGCCAGCACCCTCGGGGAAGGGACTGAAGCTTTCTTT
TRBJ2-5,-,TRBD2,TRBV5-4,CASSLVLAGGRQETQYF,TGTGCCAGCAGCTTGGTACTAGCGGGAGGCCGCCAAGAGACCCAGTACTTC
TRBJ1-6,once,-,TRBV6-5,CASSYHQDNSPLHF,TGTGCCAGCAGTTACCACCAAGATAATTCACCCCTCCACTTT
TRBJ1-2,-,TRBD1,TRBV25-1,CASSESGTGGGYTF,TGTGCCAGCAGTGAATCTGGGACAGGGGGCGGCTACACCTTC
TRBJ1-1,-,TRBD1,TRBV7-9,CASSPQGRGEAFF,TGTGCCAGCAGCCCACAGGGGCGGGGTGAAGCTTTCTTT
TRBJ2-7,-,TRBD1,TRBV30,CAWRDRERYEQYF,TGTGCCTGGAGGGACAGGGAAAGGTACGAGCAGTACTTC
TRBJ1-5,-,-,TRBV2,CASRKPGQPQHF,TGTGCCAGCAGAAAGCCAGGCCAGCCCCAGCATTTT
TRBJ1-1,-,TRBD1,TRBV19,CASSTGTGGPKNTEAFF,TGTGCCAGTAGTACCGGGACAGGGGGCCCTAAGAACACTGAAGCTTTCTTT
TRBJ2-1,-,-,TRBV18,CASSPLLHEQFF,TGTGCCAGCTCACCACTTCTTCATGAGCAGTTCTTC
TRBJ2-7,-,-,TRBV4-3,CASSQVVGSPYEQYF,TGCGCCAGCAGCCAAGTGGTGGGCAGCCCCTACGAGCAGTACTTC
TRBJ2-7,-,-,TRBV5-1,CASSFALSAAEQYF,TGCGCCAGCAGCTTCGCACTGTCTGCCGCCGAGCAGTACTTC
TRBJ2-1,few,TRBD1,TRBV5-8,CASSLQGQGVNEQFF,TGTGCCAGCAGCTTGCAGGGACAGGGGGTCAATGAGCAGTTCTTC
TRBJ1-5,few,-,TRBV6-2/TRBV6-3,CASSLRGSDQPQHF,TGTGCCAGCAGTTTGCGGGGGTCGGATCAGCCCCAGCATTTT
TRBJ1-4,once,-,TRBV4-1,CASSQDYRRVLGEKLFF,TGCGCCAGCAGCCAAGATTATCGCAGGGTTTTAGGAGAAAAACTGTTTTTT
TRBJ2-1,once,-,TRBV3-1/TRBV3-2,CASSQDALARNEQFF,TGTGCCAGCAGCCAAGATGCCCTAGCCCGCAATGAGCAGTTCTTC
TRBJ2-2,-,TRBD2,TRBV12-5,CASGPLAGVFNTGELFF,TGTGCTAGTGGCCCCCTTGCGGGAGTTTTTAACACCGGGGAGCTGTTTTTT
TRBJ2-6,-,-,TRBV3-1/TRBV3-2,CASSPGQSGANVLTF,TGTGCCAGCAGCCCTGGACAGTCTGGGGCCAACGTCCTGACTTTC
TRBJ1-2,-,-,TRBV28,CASSPGHQMGNYGYTF,TGTGCCAGCTCCCCTGGCCACCAGATGGGTAACTATGGCTACACCTTC
TRBJ1-2,-,-,TRBV7-9,CASSPTKGDVDGYTF,TGTGCCAGCAGTCCCACAAAAGGGGATGTTGATGGCTACACCTTC
TRBJ2-5,-,-,TRBV9,CASSVGFQETQYF,TGTGCCAGCAGCGTAGGGTTCCAAGAGACCCAGTACTTC
TRBJ2-2,-,TRBD1,TRBV28,CASNPISGGAAGELFF,TGTGCCAGCAACCCAATCTCAGGGGGCGCGGCCGGGGAGCTGTTTTTT
TRBJ2-7,-,TRBD2,TRBV6-2/TRBV6-3,CASSSPTSGSPYEQYF,TGTGCCAGCAGTTCCCCCACTAGCGGGAGCCCCTACGAGCAGTACTTC
TRBJ1-1,-,-,TRBV6-2/TRBV6-3,CASSPRLLMNTEAFF,TGTGCCAGCAGTCCCCGACTCCTAATGAACACTGAAGCTTTCTTT
TRBJ1-4,-,-,TRBV6-2/TRBV6-3,CASSPPTDRNEKLFF,TGTGCCAGCAGCCCCCCGACCGACAGGAATGAAAAACTGTTTTTT
TRBJ2-2,-,TRBD1,TRBV2,CASRDRVPLGELFF,TGTGCCAGCAGGGACAGGGTTCCTTTAGGGGAGCTGTTTTTT
TRBJ1-2,-,TRBD1,TRBV9,CASSVGQGYYGYTF,TGTGCCAGCAGCGTAGGACAGGGCTACTATGGCTACACCTTC
TRBJ2-5,-,-,TRBV19,CASTPGGETQYF,TGTGCCAGTACGCCAGGTGGGGAGACCCAGTACTTC
TRBJ1-2,-,-,TRBV5-4,CASRTRVEGYGYTF,TGTGCCAGCAGGACACGAGTAGAAGGATATGGCTACACCTTC
TRBJ1-2,-,-,TRBV28,CASRPRTASNYGYTF,TGTGCCAGCAGGCCTAGGACAGCTTCTAACTATGGCTACACCTTC
TRBJ1-2,-,TRBD1,TRBV5-1,CASSLGQGVGYGYTF,TGCGCCAGCAGCCTAGGACAGGGAGTGGGCTATGGCTACACCTTC
TRBJ1-2,-,-,TRBV7-6,CASSSALRGLGYGYTF,TGTGCCAGCAGCTCCGCACTGAGAGGCCTCGGGTATGGCTACACCTTC